The rows below give T cell receptor beta chains drawn from one sample of a study of blood T cell repertoires in COVID-19. TCRdb keeps only in-frame clones here, not all; method: immunoSEQ multiplex PCR. The profile covers 150,000 to 200,000 clones, with more than 80% appearing a single time and 12% taken by the ten largest. Sequenced sample: peripheral blood. These receptor sequences come from a woman older than 75 with COVID-19, enrolled during active disease. Both conserved end residues are part of each CDR3. Fields, in order: D gene, clone size, J gene, V gene, CDR3 protein, CDR3 DNA. D genes are given only for firm matches. The listing skips clone size in some rows; elsewhere it reads once, few, many or a size class.

d_call: TRBD1
clone_size: -
j_call: TRBJ2-7
v_call: TRBV2
cdr3_aa: CASSEDRGPYEQYF
cdr3_nt: TGTGCCAGCAGTGAAGACAGGGGGCCCTACGAGCAGTACTTC

d_call: -
clone_size: few
j_call: TRBJ1-1
v_call: TRBV6-5
cdr3_aa: CASRDTDTEAFF
cdr3_nt: TGTGCCAGCCGGGACACCGACACTGAAGCTTTCTTT

d_call: -
clone_size: -
j_call: TRBJ1-2
v_call: TRBV28
cdr3_aa: CASSLSVRRFDYGYTF
cdr3_nt: TGTGCCAGCAGTTTATCAGTGCGGAGGTTTGACTATGGCTACACCTTC

d_call: TRBD2
clone_size: -
j_call: TRBJ2-7
v_call: TRBV28
cdr3_aa: CASRGFGGSNYEQYF
cdr3_nt: TGTGCCAGCAGAGGCTTCGGGGGGAGCAACTACGAGCAGTACTTC

d_call: TRBD1
clone_size: few
j_call: TRBJ2-2
v_call: TRBV11-1
cdr3_aa: CASSLDRTGFTGELFF
cdr3_nt: TGTGCCAGCAGCTTAGACCGGACAGGCTTCACCGGGGAGCTGTTTTTT

d_call: -
clone_size: -
j_call: TRBJ2-1
v_call: TRBV5-1
cdr3_aa: CASSLDGGGSGREQFF
cdr3_nt: TGCGCCAGCAGCTTGGATGGGGGAGGAAGCGGTAGGGAGCAGTTCTTC

d_call: -
clone_size: few
j_call: TRBJ1-5
v_call: TRBV19
cdr3_aa: CASSMGGSQPQHF
cdr3_nt: TGTGCCAGTAGTATGGGGGGATCGCAGCCCCAGCATTTT

d_call: -
clone_size: -
j_call: TRBJ1-2
v_call: TRBV19
cdr3_aa: CASSIRGVSLYGYTF
cdr3_nt: TGTGCCAGTAGTATCAGAGGAGTTAGCCTCTATGGCTACACCTTC

d_call: TRBD2
clone_size: -
j_call: TRBJ2-1
v_call: TRBV7-9
cdr3_aa: CASSSPGTSLTEQFF
cdr3_nt: TGTGCCAGCAGCTCGCCCGGGACTAGTTTAACTGAGCAGTTCTTC

d_call: TRBD1
clone_size: -
j_call: TRBJ2-4
v_call: TRBV10-3
cdr3_aa: CAISEGQGARLAKNIQYF
cdr3_nt: TGTGCCATCAGTGAGGGACAGGGGGCCAGACTAGCCAAAAACATTCAGTACTTC

d_call: -
clone_size: few
j_call: TRBJ2-3
v_call: TRBV21-1
cdr3_aa: CASSKGQGEGTDTQYF
cdr3_nt: TGTGCCAGCAGCAAAGGACAGGGGGAAGGCACAGATACGCAGTATTTT

d_call: TRBD1
clone_size: few
j_call: TRBJ1-1
v_call: TRBV6-2/TRBV6-3
cdr3_aa: CASSFTGGTEAFF
cdr3_nt: TGTGCCAGCAGTTTCACAGGGGGCACTGAAGCTTTCTTT

d_call: TRBD1
clone_size: -
j_call: TRBJ2-7
v_call: TRBV19
cdr3_aa: CASSLRTGTVPYEQYF
cdr3_nt: TGTGCCAGTAGTTTAAGGACAGGGACCGTCCCCTACGAGCAGTACTTC

d_call: TRBD2
clone_size: -
j_call: TRBJ2-2
v_call: TRBV30
cdr3_aa: CAWSTIAGNTGELFF
cdr3_nt: TGTGCCTGGAGTACCATAGCGGGGAACACCGGGGAGCTGTTTTTT

d_call: -
clone_size: -
j_call: TRBJ1-4
v_call: TRBV5-4
cdr3_aa: CASSLVGNEKLFF
cdr3_nt: TGTGCCAGCAGCTTGGTCGGGAATGAAAAACTGTTTTTT

d_call: -
clone_size: -
j_call: TRBJ2-5
v_call: TRBV7-2
cdr3_aa: CASSLPPTGSETQYF
cdr3_nt: TGTGCCAGCAGCTTGCCGCCCACAGGGTCGGAGACCCAGTACTTC

d_call: TRBD1
clone_size: -
j_call: TRBJ2-7
v_call: TRBV19
cdr3_aa: CASSISSGQGNQQYF
cdr3_nt: TGTGCCAGTAGTATAAGCTCGGGACAGGGGAACCAGCAGTACTTC

d_call: -
clone_size: -
j_call: TRBJ2-7
v_call: TRBV30
cdr3_aa: CAWSVLKTAVTYEQYF
cdr3_nt: TGTGCCTGGAGTGTCCTGAAGACAGCTGTTACCTACGAGCAGTACTTC

d_call: TRBD2
clone_size: -
j_call: TRBJ2-3
v_call: TRBV6-1
cdr3_aa: CASSEAGASGVDTQYF
cdr3_nt: TGTGCCAGCAGTGAAGCGGGGGCTAGCGGGGTTGATACGCAGTATTTT

d_call: -
clone_size: -
j_call: TRBJ2-7
v_call: TRBV28
cdr3_aa: CASTREGRLYEQYF
cdr3_nt: TGTGCCAGCACTCGGGAAGGGAGACTCTACGAGCAGTACTTC

d_call: TRBD1
clone_size: -
j_call: TRBJ1-2
v_call: TRBV27
cdr3_aa: CASSFLGQGAYYGYTF
cdr3_nt: TGTGCCAGCAGTTTCCTAGGACAGGGGGCTTACTATGGCTACACCTTC

d_call: TRBD1
clone_size: -
j_call: TRBJ2-7
v_call: TRBV6-5
cdr3_aa: CASSSEGQGLYEQYF
cdr3_nt: TGTGCCAGCAGTTCCGAGGGACAGGGTCTGTACGAGCAGTACTTC

d_call: -
clone_size: -
j_call: TRBJ2-7
v_call: TRBV29-1
cdr3_aa: CSVCPQGEYEQYF
cdr3_nt: TGCAGCGTTTGCCCACAGGGAGAGTACGAGCAGTACTTC

d_call: TRBD1
clone_size: -
j_call: TRBJ1-2
v_call: TRBV11-3
cdr3_aa: CASSFGQGGGYTF
cdr3_nt: TGTGCCAGCAGCTTTGGACAGGGGGGCGGCTACACCTTC

d_call: TRBD1
clone_size: -
j_call: TRBJ1-6
v_call: TRBV18
cdr3_aa: CASSPGFPGGNSPLHF
cdr3_nt: TGTGCCAGCTCACCAGGGTTTCCAGGGGGAAATTCACCCCTCCACTTT

d_call: -
clone_size: -
j_call: TRBJ2-3
v_call: TRBV7-9
cdr3_aa: CASSLTLTGYTDTQYF
cdr3_nt: TGTGCCAGCAGCTTAACCCTGACAGGCTACACAGATACGCAGTATTTT

d_call: TRBD2
clone_size: -
j_call: TRBJ2-1
v_call: TRBV11-3
cdr3_aa: CASSVAGGPYNEQFF
cdr3_nt: TGTGCCAGCAGCGTAGCGGGGGGCCCCTACAATGAGCAGTTCTTC

d_call: TRBD2
clone_size: -
j_call: TRBJ2-1
v_call: TRBV25-1
cdr3_aa: CASTGLAGGNEQFF
cdr3_nt: TGTGCCAGCACTGGACTAGCGGGGGGGAATGAGCAGTTCTTC

d_call: -
clone_size: -
j_call: TRBJ1-1
v_call: TRBV5-1
cdr3_aa: CASSWGTKYTEAFF
cdr3_nt: TGCGCCAGCAGCTGGGGGACTAAGTACACTGAAGCTTTCTTT

d_call: -
clone_size: -
j_call: TRBJ1-1
v_call: TRBV2
cdr3_aa: CASSEAWGGNTEAFF
cdr3_nt: TGTGCCAGCAGTGAAGCTTGGGGAGGGAACACTGAAGCTTTCTTT

d_call: TRBD2
clone_size: -
j_call: TRBJ2-1
v_call: TRBV7-6
cdr3_aa: CASSFALAGGLLYEQFF
cdr3_nt: TGTGCCAGCAGCTTCGCGTTAGCGGGAGGGCTCCTCTATGAGCAGTTCTTC

d_call: -
clone_size: -
j_call: TRBJ1-2
v_call: TRBV30
cdr3_aa: CAWSAHRGGYTF
cdr3_nt: TGTGCCTGGAGCGCACATAGGGGAGGCTACACCTTC

d_call: TRBD1
clone_size: -
j_call: TRBJ1-1
v_call: TRBV30
cdr3_aa: CAWIGGPYTEAFF
cdr3_nt: TGTGCCTGGATAGGGGGCCCCTACACTGAAGCTTTCTTT

d_call: TRBD2
clone_size: -
j_call: TRBJ2-3
v_call: TRBV29-1
cdr3_aa: CSVTGLAGPDTQYF
cdr3_nt: TGCAGCGTTACGGGACTAGCGGGACCAGATACGCAGTATTTT

d_call: TRBD2
clone_size: -
j_call: TRBJ2-7
v_call: TRBV28
cdr3_aa: CASSAAGGNSYEQYF
cdr3_nt: TGTGCCAGCAGTGCCGCGGGGGGCAACTCCTACGAGCAGTACTTC

d_call: -
clone_size: -
j_call: TRBJ1-2
v_call: TRBV27
cdr3_aa: CASSLQANYGYTF
cdr3_nt: TGTGCCAGCAGTCTACAGGCTAACTATGGCTACACCTTC

d_call: TRBD1
clone_size: once
j_call: TRBJ2-7
v_call: TRBV5-8
cdr3_aa: CASSLTGTGAYEQYF
cdr3_nt: TGTGCCAGCAGCTTGACCGGGACAGGGGCCTACGAGCAGTACTTC

d_call: -
clone_size: once
j_call: TRBJ1-6
v_call: TRBV30
cdr3_aa: CAWSRGAGSPLHF
cdr3_nt: TGTGCCTGGAGTCGGGGAGCGGGCTCACCCCTCCACTTT

d_call: TRBD1
clone_size: -
j_call: TRBJ1-2
v_call: TRBV4-2
cdr3_aa: CASRLTGRIEGYTF
cdr3_nt: TGTGCCAGCAGGCTGACAGGGAGAATCGAAGGCTACACCTTC

d_call: -
clone_size: once
j_call: TRBJ2-2
v_call: TRBV7-9
cdr3_aa: CASSYGLGGTGELFF
cdr3_nt: TGTGCCAGCAGCTATGGACTAGGGGGCACCGGGGAGCTGTTTTTT

d_call: TRBD1
clone_size: -
j_call: TRBJ2-7
v_call: TRBV13
cdr3_aa: CASSLEGAPTSYEQYF
cdr3_nt: TGTGCCAGCAGCTTAGAGGGGGCCCCAACCTCCTACGAGCAGTACTTC

d_call: TRBD2
clone_size: few
j_call: TRBJ2-1
v_call: TRBV5-6
cdr3_aa: CASSSGTSGHNEQFF
cdr3_nt: TGTGCCAGCAGTTCCGGGACTAGCGGTCACAATGAGCAGTTCTTC

d_call: -
clone_size: -
j_call: TRBJ1-2
v_call: TRBV5-6
cdr3_aa: CASSLGDGGSGYTF
cdr3_nt: TGTGCCAGCAGCTTGGGGGACGGGGGGTCCGGCTACACCTTC

d_call: -
clone_size: -
j_call: TRBJ2-1
v_call: TRBV20-1
cdr3_aa: CSASRGRAQFF
cdr3_nt: TGCAGTGCTAGTCGGGGTAGGGCCCAGTTCTTC

d_call: -
clone_size: -
j_call: TRBJ1-1
v_call: TRBV21-1
cdr3_aa: CASITGTRGFGAFF
cdr3_nt: TGTGCCAGCATAACCGGGACACGAGGCTTCGGAGCTTTCTTT

d_call: -
clone_size: -
j_call: TRBJ1-2
v_call: TRBV19
cdr3_aa: CASSIGNRVNYGYTF
cdr3_nt: TGTGCCAGTAGTATAGGGAACAGGGTAAACTATGGCTACACCTTC

d_call: -
clone_size: -
j_call: TRBJ1-4
v_call: TRBV7-2
cdr3_aa: CASSSYNEKLFF
cdr3_nt: TGTGCCAGCAGCTCCTATAATGAAAAACTGTTTTTT

d_call: -
clone_size: few
j_call: TRBJ2-3
v_call: TRBV5-1
cdr3_aa: CASSLEGATDTQYF
cdr3_nt: TGCGCCAGCAGCTTGGAAGGGGCGACAGATACGCAGTATTTT

d_call: TRBD1
clone_size: once
j_call: TRBJ1-5
v_call: TRBV5-1
cdr3_aa: CASSKGQGQPQHF
cdr3_nt: TGCGCCAGCAGCAAGGGACAGGGTCAGCCCCAGCATTTT

d_call: TRBD1
clone_size: -
j_call: TRBJ2-5
v_call: TRBV3-1/TRBV3-2
cdr3_aa: CASSQGGTEETQYF
cdr3_nt: TGTGCCAGCAGCCAAGGGGGGACAGAAGAGACCCAGTACTTC

d_call: TRBD1
clone_size: -
j_call: TRBJ1-2
v_call: TRBV18
cdr3_aa: CASSPDRVDGYTF
cdr3_nt: TGTGCCAGCTCGCCAGACAGGGTTGATGGCTACACCTTC

d_call: -
clone_size: -
j_call: TRBJ2-3
v_call: TRBV12-2
cdr3_aa: CASRLEAGFTDTQYF
cdr3_nt: TGTGCAAGTCGCTTAGAAGCGGGTTTCACAGATACGCAGTATTTT

d_call: -
clone_size: -
j_call: TRBJ2-7
v_call: TRBV25-1
cdr3_aa: CASSESEGPYEQYF
cdr3_nt: TGTGCCAGCAGTGAATCGGAGGGGCCCTACGAGCAGTACTTC

d_call: -
clone_size: few
j_call: TRBJ2-3
v_call: TRBV21-1
cdr3_aa: CASSTRDKGGTDTQYF
cdr3_nt: TGTGCCAGCAGCACCCGGGACAAGGGGGGGACAGATACGCAGTATTTT